The sequence of this TCR beta chain was determined in a study of T cell responses to AZD1222 COVID-19 vaccine. Some clones are missing from TCRdb's copy, which holds only in-frame ones; the method was immunoSEQ multiplex PCR. Of under 150,000 clones detected, roughly 90% appear once; the ten largest clones hold 1.5% to 2%. The CDR3 totals 16 residues. Germline V CDR1 and CDR2: LGHDT, YNNKEL (reference sequence). The ends lost 6 bases at V and 7 bases at J; junction bases unmatched: 9. Here the sequenced sample was peripheral blood, taken 28 days after the second AZD1222 dose. This rearrangement joins TRBV3-1 (or the pseudogene TRBV3-2) to TRBJ1-6, with 10 bases aligning to TRBD1. This TCR was sampled from an adult who received the AZD1222 COVID-19 vaccine. This CDR3 is CASRALPGQGNSPLHF. The CDR3 DNA reads TGTGCCAGCAGGGCACTGCCGGGACAGGGGAATTCACCCCTCCACTTT.